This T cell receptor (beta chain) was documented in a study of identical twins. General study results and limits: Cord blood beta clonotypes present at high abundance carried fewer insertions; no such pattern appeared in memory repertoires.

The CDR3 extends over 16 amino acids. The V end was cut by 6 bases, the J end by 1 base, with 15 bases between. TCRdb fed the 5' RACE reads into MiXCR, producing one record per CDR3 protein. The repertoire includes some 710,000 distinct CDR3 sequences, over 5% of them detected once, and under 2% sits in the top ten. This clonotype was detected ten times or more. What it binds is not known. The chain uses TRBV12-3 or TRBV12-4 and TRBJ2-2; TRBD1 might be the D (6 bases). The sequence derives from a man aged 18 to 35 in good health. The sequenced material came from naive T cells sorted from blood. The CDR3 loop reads CASRLHRAGNTGELFF. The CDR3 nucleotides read TGTGCCAGCAGACTTCACAGGGCGGGGAACACCGGGGAGCTGTTTTTT.